The present entry profiles one TCR beta chain with its context. Its antigen is undetermined. The record originates from a study of graft-versus-host responses after intestinal transplantation. Study-wide background: In this cohort, recipients had multivisceral, liver-intestinal, or isolated intestinal transplants. The recipients all started with anti-thymocyte globulin induction and then took tacrolimus and steroids for 3 to 4 years. General observations from the study: Researchers found GvH clones in recipient marrow, and some showed up first in ileum or blood. Individuals who had graft-donor T cell macrochimerism had allografts that showed high graft-versus-host to host-versus-graft clonal ratios.

The CDR3 spans 13 residues. Germline CDR1 is SGHTS and CDR2 is YDEGEE. V gave up 6 bases and J gave up 4 bases, with 14 bases separating them. Assay used: immunoSEQ multiplex PCR; TCRdb lists only in-frame clones, some missing. This sample has some 150,000 clones, with around 90% found just once. The TCR originated in a human donor who received an intestinal transplant. This chain uses TRBV5-8 with TRBJ2-7; D unclear. The material sequenced was unstimulated CD4+ T cells sorted from spleen or lymph node cells, taken before intestinal transplant. CDR3 sequence: CASKIYGGYEQYF. The CDR3 bases are TGTGCCAGCAAGATTTACGGTGGGTACGAGCAGTACTTC.